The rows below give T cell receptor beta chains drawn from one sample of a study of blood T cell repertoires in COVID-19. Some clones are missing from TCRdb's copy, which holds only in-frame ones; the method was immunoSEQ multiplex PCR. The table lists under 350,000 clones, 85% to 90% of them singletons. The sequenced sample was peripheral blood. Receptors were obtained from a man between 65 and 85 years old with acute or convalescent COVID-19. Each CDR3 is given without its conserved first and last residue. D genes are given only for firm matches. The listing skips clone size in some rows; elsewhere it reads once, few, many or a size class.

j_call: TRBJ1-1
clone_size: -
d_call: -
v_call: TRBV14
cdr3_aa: ASSPGGLRAF

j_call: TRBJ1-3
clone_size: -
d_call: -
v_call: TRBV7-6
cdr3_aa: ASSLGGTPYTTGNTIY

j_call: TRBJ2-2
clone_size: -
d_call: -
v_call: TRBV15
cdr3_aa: ATSYDGGTGELF

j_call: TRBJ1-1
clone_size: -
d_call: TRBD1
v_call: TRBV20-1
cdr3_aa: SASRTGNTEAF

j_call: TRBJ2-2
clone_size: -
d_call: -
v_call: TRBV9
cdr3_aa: ASSWETSGGELF

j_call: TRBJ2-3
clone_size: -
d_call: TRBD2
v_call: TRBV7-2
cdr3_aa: ASSFAGTSGYTDTQY

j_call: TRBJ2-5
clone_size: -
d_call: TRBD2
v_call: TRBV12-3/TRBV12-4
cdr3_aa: ATAGAGETQY

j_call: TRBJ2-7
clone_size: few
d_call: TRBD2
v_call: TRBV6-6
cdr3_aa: ASRGLAETYEQY

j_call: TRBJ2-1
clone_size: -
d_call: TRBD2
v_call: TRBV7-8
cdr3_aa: ASSLGFSSGEYNEQF

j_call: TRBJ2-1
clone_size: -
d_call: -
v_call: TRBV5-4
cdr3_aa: ASSGAAGLTYNEQF

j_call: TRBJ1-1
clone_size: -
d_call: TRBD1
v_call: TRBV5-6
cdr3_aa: ASSLVQGAEAF

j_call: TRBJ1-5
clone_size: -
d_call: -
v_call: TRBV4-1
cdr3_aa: ASSQESGNQPQH

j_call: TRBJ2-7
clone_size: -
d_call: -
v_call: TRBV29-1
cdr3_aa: SVVAGLNLIYEQY

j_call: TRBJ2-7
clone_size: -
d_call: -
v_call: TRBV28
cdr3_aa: ASRRFPSSYEQY

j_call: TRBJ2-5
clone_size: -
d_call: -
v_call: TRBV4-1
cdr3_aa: ASSQATGFWETQY

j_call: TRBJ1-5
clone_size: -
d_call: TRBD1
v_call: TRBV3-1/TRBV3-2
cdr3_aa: ASSQERTGGWPQH

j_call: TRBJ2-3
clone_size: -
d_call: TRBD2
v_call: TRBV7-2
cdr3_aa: ASSLVSGGFGRSTDTQY

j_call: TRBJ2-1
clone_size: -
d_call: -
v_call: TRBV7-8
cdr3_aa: ASSLDGIGIRNNEQF

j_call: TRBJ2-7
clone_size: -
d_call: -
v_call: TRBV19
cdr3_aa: ASSTPGTDIYEQY

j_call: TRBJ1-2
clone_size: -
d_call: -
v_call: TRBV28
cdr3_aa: ASSSLGGGYGYT

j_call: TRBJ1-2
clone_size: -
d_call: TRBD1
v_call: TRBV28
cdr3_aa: ASSLGDRGLSNYGYT

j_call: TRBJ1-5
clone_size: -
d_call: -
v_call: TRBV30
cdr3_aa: AWSEGGQPLQPQH

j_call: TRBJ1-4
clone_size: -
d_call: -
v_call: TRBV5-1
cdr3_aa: ASSRDRATNEKLF

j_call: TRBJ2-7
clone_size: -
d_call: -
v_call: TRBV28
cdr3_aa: ASSLQGIGNEQY

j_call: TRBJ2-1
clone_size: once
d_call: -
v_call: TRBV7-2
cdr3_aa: ASSLVAGLLENEQF